Following are 4 T cell receptor beta chains from one sample sequenced in a study of cytomegalovirus exposure and HLA in healthy donors. Primers for the PCR totalled 60 Vbeta and 13 Jbeta. Produced via immunoSEQ multiplex PCR; TCRdb's table is partial and in-frame only. Its listing shows about 96,000 clones. The sequenced material came from PBMCs. The receptor source for this set is a woman in her 30s in good health and CMV-seronegative.

The chain is built from TRBV2 and TRBJ2-1; TRBD1 is a possible D gene (6 bases). CDR1 is SNHLY and CDR2 is FYNNEI in the germline V gene. The CDR3 loop spans 15 amino acids. Between the trimmed V and J ends, which lost 6 bases and 0 bases, there was a span of 12 bases. CDR3 nucleotide sequence: TGTGCCAGCAGCGCCGACAGGAGCTCCTACAATGAGCAGTTCTTC. Amino acid sequence: CASSADRSSYNEQFF.

V is TRBV5-6 and J is TRBJ2-7, with D possibly being TRBD2 (5 bases). The V gene's germline CDR1 is SGHDT and CDR2 YYEEEE. The CDR3 loop spans 14 amino acids. Trimming took off 0 bases at V and 3 bases at J, with 10 bases between the two ends. In nucleotides, the CDR3 is TGTGCCAGCAGCTTGGCCCCGGGAATCTACGAGCAGTACTTC. Its protein product is CASSLAPGIYEQYF.

The V call is TRBV9, the J call TRBJ1-2; 8 positions agree with TRBD1. V lost 1 base and J lost 6; bases outside the gene matches: 11. CDR3 length equals 16 residues. The germline gives CDR1 SGDLS, CDR2 YYNGEE. In DNA form, the CDR3 reads TGTGCCAGCAGCGTAAATCCAGGGGGCGCGGAGGATGGCTACACCTTC. It yields the protein CASSVNPGGAEDGYTF.

The chain is built from TRBV4-2 and TRBJ1-3; D uncertain. The germline gives CDR1 LGHNA, CDR2 YNFKEQ. The V and J ends lost 3 bases and 0 bases respectively, with 12 bases between them. The CDR3 covers 16 residues. In DNA form, the CDR3 reads TGTGCCAGCAGCCATCAGTGGCCCCTCTCTGGAAACACCATATATTTT. Translating gives CASSHQWPLSGNTIYF.